The clone carrying this T cell receptor (beta chain) was detected a few times. Its antigen is unknown. This specimen belongs to a study of T cells in Graves' hyperthyroidism and ophthalmopathy. Study-level background: The initial diagnosis was the point when peripheral blood was collected, ahead of any treatment. Study outcomes and limitations: A 13 V-J signature model discriminated ophthalmopathy versus stable hyperthyroidism.

Cells are PBMCs isolated from around 9.4 ml of fresh blood. Template material for amplifying TCR beta CDR3 regions consisted of RNA transcripts. The HTBI primer set served for first-round RT-PCR of the TCR CDR3. MiXCR, run by TCRdb on the multiplex PCR reads, gives a single entry per CDR3 protein. The profile shows about 250,000 distinct CDR3 sequences, around 15% of them singletons. Germline CDR1 is DFQATT and CDR2 is SNEGSKA (reference sequence). V gave up 6 bases and J gave up 1 base, with 13 bases separating them. The CDR3 runs to 14 residues. The clonotype was recovered from a woman aged 50 to 65 with Graves' hyperthyroidism that later progressed to Graves' ophthalmopathy. Sample: blood. The chain carries TRBV20-1 and TRBJ1-3; D possibly corresponds to TRBD1 (6 bases). For the CDR3, the DNA is TGCAGTGCCAGCAAACAGGGATCTGGAAACACCATATATTTT. This translates into CSASKQGSGNTIYF.